These 26 T cell receptor beta chains were sequenced from one sample in a study of a mutant IDH1 vaccine in newly diagnosed glioma. Time point reported: week 23, last vaccination. Doses of 300 ug of mutant IDH1 20-mer peptide were given with topical imiquimod. Their antigen targets remain unknown. Assay used: immunoSEQ multiplex PCR; TCRdb lists only in-frame clones, some missing. In the table there are 40,000 to 50,000 clones, about four fifths of which are singletons. This material consisted of PBMCs, taken from a glioma patient whose treatment included an IDH1 peptide vaccine. The receptors were gathered from a woman aged 40 to 49 with glioma. Some clones in this sample may be carry-over from other donors' samples.

V usage is TRBV9 and J usage is TRBJ2-7; D remains unclear. Trimming removed 3 bases from V and 1 base from J, with 11 bases in between. Germline CDR1 SGDLS, CDR2 YYNGEE. The CDR3 totals 14 residues. Here the CDR3 reads CASSGDVGSYEQYF. CDR3 coding DNA: TGTGCCAGCAGCGGCGACGTGGGATCCTACGAGCAGTACTTC. Supplemented by reference TRBV9 and TRBJ2-7, the full variable domain reads DSGVTQTPKHLITATGQRVTLRCSPRSGDLSVYWYQQSLDQGLQFLIQYYNGEERAKGNILERFSAQQFPDLHSELNLSSLELGDSALYFCASSGDVGSYEQYFGPGTRLTVT.

The rearrangement uses TRBV10-3 and TRBJ2-7; 9 bases map to TRBD2. Germline V gene data show CDR1 as ENHRY and CDR2 as SYGVKD. V shed 6 bases, J shed 4 bases, and the junction held 7 bases outside the gene matches. The CDR3 has 14 residues. DNA for the CDR3: TGTGCCATCAGCCTTAGCGGGAGTCGGTACGAGCAGTACTTC. The encoded protein is CAISLSGSRYEQYF.

The rearrangement uses TRBV27 and TRBJ2-1, with D perhaps matching TRBD1 (6 bases). Germline CDR1 is MNHEY and CDR2 is SMNVEV (reference sequence). Trimming left V 6 bases short and J 3 bases short, with 9 bases between. CDR3 length equals 13 residues. The CDR3, as DNA: TGTGCCAGCAGCCGACAGGACTACAATGAGCAGTTCTTC. It specifies CASSRQDYNEQFF.

Concerning this clone itself: One end of the junction is discordant with germline, which a read error may explain. The chain uses TRBV7-7 and TRBJ1-1; TRBD1 might be the D (5 bases). The germline CDR1 and CDR2 sequences are SSHAT and FNYEAQ (reference sequence). There are 13 residues in the CDR3. The CDR3 DNA follows: TGTGCTAGCAGCTTACGGGACGGTACTGAAGCTTTCTTT. Encoded protein: CASSLRDGTEAFF.

The V and J genes are TRBV9 and TRBJ2-5, with 7 bases identical to TRBD1. The J segment lost 1 base and the V segment lost 3 bases, leaving 3 bases of the junction unmatched. The CDR3 runs 14 residues. Germline V CDR1 and CDR2: SGDLS, YYNGEE. CDR3 DNA sequence: TGTGCCAGCAGCGACGGGACAGCCCAAGAGACCCAGTACTTC. Amino acid sequence: CASSDGTAQETQYF. The variable domain in full, completed from reference TRBV9 and TRBJ2-5, reads DSGVTQTPKHLITATGQRVTLRCSPRSGDLSVYWYQQSLDQGLQFLIQYYNGEERAKGNILERFSAQQFPDLHSELNLSSLELGDSALYFCASSDGTAQETQYFGPGTRLLVL.

V gene TRBV2 combines with J gene TRBJ1-3; D is unresolved. V lost 5 bases and J 0 bases, leaving 11 bases between the germline ends. The CDR3 covers 15 residues. CDR1 SNHLY and CDR2 FYNNEI come from the germline V gene. CDR3 DNA: TGTGCCAGCAGTTGGGGAGCAAGCTCTGGAAACACCATATATTTT. It yields the protein CASSWGASSGNTIYF.

The V call is TRBV30, the J call TRBJ1-1; 11 bases agree with TRBD1. Germline CDR1 GTSNPN, CDR2 SVGIG (reference sequence). The CDR3 contains 13 residues. Trimming removed 5 bases from V and 11 bases from J; junction bases left unmatched: 10. The CDR3 DNA reads TGTGCCTGGGGAGGCCGGGACAGGGGGAACGCTTTCTTT. Protein product: CAWGGRDRGNAFF.

This clone was seen only once. This chain joins TRBV7-2 and TRBJ2-3, with D perhaps matching TRBD2 (6 bases). Germline V lookup: CDR1 SGHTA, CDR2 FQGNSA. The V gene lost 1 base and the J gene lost 5 bases, with 13 bases spanning the gap. This CDR3 contains 15 residues. The CDR3 spells CASSLGRRAGDTQYF. The CDR3 nucleotides are TGTGCCAGCAGCTTAGGGAGGCGAGCGGGAGATACGCAGTATTTT.

This clone turned up a few times. The V and J genes are TRBV4-3 and TRBJ1-1, with 11 bases identical to TRBD1. CDR3 length: 17 amino acids. From germline, CDR1 is LGHNA and CDR2 YSLEER. The ends lost 0 bases at V and 5 bases at J; junction bases unmatched: 8. DNA for the CDR3: TGCGCCAGCAGCCAAGAACGGACAGGGGGCTTAAGGACTGAAGCTTTCTTT. This sequence encodes CASSQERTGGLRTEAFF.

The chain couples TRBV6-1 to TRBJ2-7; D unclear. V lost 2 bases and J 12 bases, leaving 14 bases between the germline ends. The CDR3 extends over 12 amino acids. The germline V gene has CDR1 MNHNS and CDR2 SASEGT. The CDR3 reads CASSEPGASWYF. DNA of the CDR3: TGTGCCAGCAGTGAACCTGGCGCCTCCTGGTACTTC.

This clone has a handful of counts. V usage is TRBV6-5 and J usage is TRBJ1-2; a weak D match, TRBD1 (5 bases). CDR3 length: 13 residues. CDR1 is MNHEY, CDR2 SVGAGI, per germline. V lost 6 bases and J lost 4, with 12 bases in between. The CDR3 here is CASSLDSSYGYTF. The CDR3 DNA follows: TGTGCCAGCAGCCTAGACAGCAGCTATGGCTACACCTTC.

This sequence joins TRBV21-1 and TRBJ2-7; no check of the table's D call, TRBD1, against the DNA was made. TRBV21-1 is a pseudogene. The length of the CDR3 is 13 residues. This CDR3 is CASSKVGQAHQYF. CDR3 DNA: TGTGCCAGCAGCAAAGTGGGACAGGCGCACCAGTACTTC.

The V call is TRBV2, the J call TRBJ2-3; D is ambiguous. Germline V gene sequence: CDR1 SNHLY, CDR2 FYNNEI. The CDR3 is 14 amino acids. V shed 0 bases and J shed 2 bases, with 6 bases lying between them. For the CDR3, the DNA is TGTGCCAGCAGTGAAGCCGGATACACAGATACGCAGTATTTT. Protein product: CASSEAGYTDTQYF.

This chain links TRBV5-6 with TRBJ2-5; D is possibly TRBD1 (5 bases). The CDR3 sequence is 14 residues long. Germline CDR1 and CDR2: SGHDT and YYEEEE. Trimming shortened V by 4 bases and J by 2 bases, and 12 bases separated the two germline ends. CDR3 DNA: TGTGCCAGCAGCGCAGGGTTGGGGCAAGAGACCCAGTACTTC. Its translation is CASSAGLGQETQYF. The full variable domain, with the rest looked up from reference TRBV5-6 and TRBJ2-5, is DAGVTQSPTHLIKTRGQQVTLRCSPKSGHDTVSWYQQALGQGPQFIFQYYEEEERQRGNFPDRFSGHQFPNYSSELNVNALLLGDSALYLCASSAGLGQETQYFGPGTRLLVL.

The chain combines TRBV6-5 with TRBJ2-1, with D possibly being TRBD2 (6 bases). The CDR3 has 16 amino acids. CDR1 and CDR2 from the germline V gene are MNHEY and SVGAGI. With 2 bases removed from V and 3 bases from J, the gap between germline ends came to 14 bases. This chain's CDR3 is CASSYQGLDLYNEQFF. For the CDR3, the DNA is TGTGCCAGCAGTTACCAGGGACTCGATCTCTACAATGAGCAGTTCTTC.

V usage is TRBV9 and J usage is TRBJ2-1; the D gene could be TRBD1 or TRBD2 (8 bases each). Germline V lookup: CDR1 SGDLS, CDR2 YYNGEE. V lost 4 bases and J 2 bases, leaving 16 bases between the germline ends. CDR3 length: 16 amino acids. The CDR3 loop is CASSPGGGGTYNEQFF. The CDR3 DNA sequence: TGTGCCAGCAGCCCAGGGGGCGGGGGGACCTACAATGAGCAGTTCTTC.

This clone was recorded a few times. This chain links TRBV5-4 with TRBJ1-3; 9 bases agree with TRBD1. The CDR3 consists of 16 residues. The junction had 5 bases not matched to a gene; V was cut back by 4 bases and J by 0 bases. CDR1 is SGHNT, CDR2 YYREEE, per germline (reference sequence). The CDR3 here is CASSPRTGDSGNTIYF. The CDR3 region has the DNA TGTGCCAGCAGCCCCAGGACAGGGGACTCTGGAAACACCATATATTTT.

The chain has TRBV9 and TRBJ2-7, with 7 bases fitting TRBD2. V was pared by 0 bases and J by 5 bases, with 5 bases of the junction left unmatched. From germline, CDR1 is SGDLS and CDR2 YYNGEE. This CDR3 spans 14 amino acids. The CDR3 sequence is CASSVAWTRDEQYF. In nucleotides, the CDR3 is TGTGCCAGCAGCGTAGCATGGACTAGAGACGAGCAGTACTTC.

V and J are TRBV7-9 and TRBJ2-3, with D unclear. V lost 5 bases to trimming and J lost 3 bases, with 15 bases between them. Germline CDR1 reads SEHNR; CDR2 reads FQNEAQ (reference sequence). The CDR3 contains 15 residues. The CDR3 DNA sequence: TGTGCCAGCAGCCCCCAGAAAGCCGGGACAGATACGCAGTATTTT. It is translated as CASSPQKAGTDTQYF.

The rearrangement joins TRBV7-2 to TRBJ2-2; 7 bases are shared with TRBD2. After removal of 6 bases from V and 4 bases from J, the junction contained 8 bases not matched to a gene. The CDR3 sequence is 15 residues long. CDR1 is SGHTA and CDR2 is FQGNSA in the germline V gene. CDR3 region: CASSPEAGVTGELFF. The CDR3 coding sequence is TGTGCCAGCAGTCCAGAGGCGGGAGTCACCGGGGAGCTGTTTTTT.

The J gene is TRBJ1-5, the V gene TRBV9; D is possibly TRBD1 (6 bases). The CDR3 spans 15 residues. V lost 2 bases to trimming and J lost 7 bases, with 16 bases between them. Looked up from germline, CDR1 is SGDLS and CDR2 is YYNGEE. CDR3 loop: CASSVGGRDNQPQHF. The CDR3 DNA is TGTGCCAGCAGCGTGGGGGGCAGGGACAACCAGCCCCAGCATTTT.

The V call is TRBV2, the J call TRBJ1-4; D may be TRBD1 (6 bases). The length of the CDR3 is 14 residues. The germline V gene has CDR1 SNHLY and CDR2 FYNNEI. Trimming pared 5 bases from V and 1 base from J, leaving 8 bases between. CDR3 sequence reads: CASSPTGTNEKLFF. DNA for the CDR3: TGTGCCAGCAGTCCGACAGGAACTAATGAAAAACTGTTTTTT. The full variable domain, rest sourced from reference TRBV2 and TRBJ1-4, is EPEVTQTPSHQVTQMGQEVILRCVPISNHLYFYWYRQILGQKVEFLVSFYNNEISEKSEIFDDQFSVERPDGSNFTLKIRSTKLEDSAMYFCASSPTGTNEKLFFGSGTQLSVL.

The sample holds a few counts of this clone. V is TRBV6-5 and J is TRBJ1-5; D may be TRBD1 (5 bases). V dropped 4 bases and J dropped 3 bases, with 16 bases sitting between them. CDR1 is MNHEY, CDR2 SVGAGI, per germline. The CDR3 is 16 amino acids. The CDR3 here is CASSWGDSPNNQPQHF. CDR3 coding DNA: TGTGCCAGCAGTTGGGGGGACTCCCCCAACAATCAGCCCCAGCATTTT.

The rearrangement uses TRBV5-4 and TRBJ2-7; 8 positions match TRBD2. Germline-derived CDR1 and CDR2 are SGHNT and YYREEE (reference sequence). The CDR3 spans 15 residues. The V and J ends lost 2 bases and 0 bases, in that order; junction bases with no gene match: 4. The CDR3 coding sequence is TGTGCCAGCAGCTTCGGGGGGGGGAACTCCTACGAGCAGTACTTC. This codes for CASSFGGGNSYEQYF.

This chain joins TRBV30 and TRBJ2-4; D possibly corresponds to TRBD2 (5 bases). This CDR3 contains 16 residues. CDR1 is GTSNPN, CDR2 SVGIG, per germline (reference sequence). V lost 0 bases and J 0 bases, leaving 12 bases between the germline ends. DNA of the CDR3: TGTGCCTGGAGTGTTCTAGGCGGAGGAGCCAAAAACATTCAGTACTTC. It is translated as CAWSVLGGGAKNIQYF.

The chain combines TRBV5-6 with TRBJ2-3; 11 nucleotides match TRBD1. The CDR3 runs to 15 residues. CDR1 and CDR2 from the germline V gene are SGHDT and YYEEEE. Unmatched junction bases numbered 9, after V lost 5 bases and J lost 7 bases. CDR3 sequence reads: CASSPGQGARYTQYF. DNA of the CDR3: TGTGCCAGCAGTCCTGGACAGGGGGCGCGGTATACGCAGTATTTT.